The source of this TCR beta chain is a study of cytomegalovirus exposure and HLA in healthy donors. This CDR3 region has 15 residues. CDR1 SGDLS and CDR2 YYNGEE come from the germline V gene. The V and J ends lost 0 bases and 1 base respectively, with 8 bases between them. Comments on this clone: The antigen remains unidentified.

Amplification used 60 Vbeta primers and 13 Jbeta primers. In the original analysis: Later work found 80 million or so unique TCR beta chains, with roughly 11 million shared. Here immunoSEQ multiplex PCR was the method, and the copy in TCRdb shows in-frame clones only, minus some. D and trimming come from the DNA, and the V and J calls and clone size come from that table. This sample yields roughly 68,000 clones, of which around 72% are seen a single time; about 7.4% belongs to the top ten. Whole-study findings and limits: Common viral pathogens were later found to be apparently linked to several of the most significant clusters.

This chain joins TRBV9 and TRBJ2-1; TRBD2 is a possible D gene (6 bases). Input material: PBMCs. The receptor comes from a woman in her thirties in good health and CMV-seropositive. CDR3 loop: CASSVAGESYNEQFF. For the CDR3, the DNA is TGTGCCAGCAGCGTAGCGGGAGAGTCCTACAATGAGCAGTTCTTC.